This TCR beta chain was captured in a study of blood T cell repertoires in COVID-19. Sequencing was performed with immunoSEQ multiplex PCR; in TCRdb, only in-frame clones are kept and a portion is missing. Among about 330,000 clones listed, approximately 88% were seen once. V lost 3 bases to trimming and J lost 5 bases, with 22 bases between them. This CDR3 spans 18 amino acids. Germline CDR1 is MGHDK and CDR2 is SYGVNS. Study members were between roughly 18 and 100 years old and lived in 20 to 25 US regions. Each recovered donor of Cohort 3 presented with two negative PCRs, clearance, or symptom resolution.

The receptor was derived from a man aged 25-40 years who had recovered from COVID-19. The J gene is TRBJ2-2, the V gene TRBV25-1; the D gene is possibly TRBD1 (6 bases). Source material: PBMCs or T cells enriched from blood (not recorded which). CDR3 amino acids: CASSERLQGKGATGELFF. Here the CDR3 DNA reads TGTGCCAGCAGTGAGAGGCTACAGGGAAAAGGGGCTACCGGGGAGCTGTTTTTT. The full variable domain, with the rest looked up from reference TRBV25-1 and TRBJ2-2, is EADIYQTPRYLVIGTGKKITLECSQTMGHDKMYWYQQDPGMELHLIHYSYGVNSTEKGDLSSESTVSRIRTEHFPLTLESARPSHTSQYLCASSERLQGKGATGELFFGEGSRLTVL.